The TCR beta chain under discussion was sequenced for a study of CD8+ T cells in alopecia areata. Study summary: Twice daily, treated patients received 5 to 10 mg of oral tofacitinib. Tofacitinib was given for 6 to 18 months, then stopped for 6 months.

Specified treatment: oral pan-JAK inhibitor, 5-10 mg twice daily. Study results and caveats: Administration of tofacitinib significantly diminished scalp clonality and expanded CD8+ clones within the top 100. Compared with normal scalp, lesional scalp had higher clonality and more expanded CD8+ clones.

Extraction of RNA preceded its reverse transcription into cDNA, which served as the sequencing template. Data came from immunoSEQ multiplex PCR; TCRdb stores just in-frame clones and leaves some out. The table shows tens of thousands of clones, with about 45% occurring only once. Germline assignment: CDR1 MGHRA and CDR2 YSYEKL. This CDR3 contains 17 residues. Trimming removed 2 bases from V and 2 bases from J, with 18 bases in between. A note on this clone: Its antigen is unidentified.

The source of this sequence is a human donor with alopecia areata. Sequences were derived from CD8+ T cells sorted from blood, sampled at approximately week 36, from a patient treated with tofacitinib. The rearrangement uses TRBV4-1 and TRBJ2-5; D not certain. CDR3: CASSQKSPMPLQETQYF. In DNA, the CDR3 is TGCGCCAGCAGCCAAAAAAGCCCGATGCCGCTACAAGAGACCCAGTACTTC.